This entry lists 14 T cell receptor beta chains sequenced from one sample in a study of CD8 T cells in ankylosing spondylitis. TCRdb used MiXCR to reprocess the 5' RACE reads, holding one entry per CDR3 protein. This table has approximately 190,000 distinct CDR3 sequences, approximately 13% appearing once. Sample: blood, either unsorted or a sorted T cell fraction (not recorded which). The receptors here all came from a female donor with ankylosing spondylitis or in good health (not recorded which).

CDR3 in DNA: TGTGCCAGCAGCCGAGCGGGCCTAGCCAAAAACATTCAGTACTTC. This codes for CASSRAGLAKNIQYF. This chain joins TRBV5-5 and TRBJ2-4; D perhaps matches TRBD2 (6 bases). Germline lookup yields CDR1 SGHKS and CDR2 YYEKEE (reference sequence). The length of the CDR3 is 15 residues. V shed 4 bases and J shed 0 bases, with 11 bases lying between them.

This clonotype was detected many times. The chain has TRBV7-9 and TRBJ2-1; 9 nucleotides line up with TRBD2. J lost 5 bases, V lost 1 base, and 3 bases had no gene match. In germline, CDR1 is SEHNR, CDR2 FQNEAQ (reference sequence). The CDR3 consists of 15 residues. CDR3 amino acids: CASSLGLAGNNEQFF. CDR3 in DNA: TGTGCCAGCAGCTTAGGTCTAGCGGGGAACAATGAGCAGTTCTTC. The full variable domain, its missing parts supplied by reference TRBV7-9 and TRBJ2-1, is DTGVSQNPRHKITKRGQNVTFRCDPISEHNRLYWYRQTLGQGPEFLTYFQNEAQLEKSRLLSDRFSAERPKGSFSTLEIQRTEQGDSAMYLCASSLGLAGNNEQFFGPGTRLTVL.

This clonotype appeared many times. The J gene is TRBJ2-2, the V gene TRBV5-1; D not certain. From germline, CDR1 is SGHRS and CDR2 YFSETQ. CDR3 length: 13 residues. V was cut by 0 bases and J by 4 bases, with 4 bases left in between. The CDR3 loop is CASSLEFTGELFF. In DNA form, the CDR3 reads TGCGCCAGCAGCTTGGAGTTCACCGGGGAGCTGTTTTTT.

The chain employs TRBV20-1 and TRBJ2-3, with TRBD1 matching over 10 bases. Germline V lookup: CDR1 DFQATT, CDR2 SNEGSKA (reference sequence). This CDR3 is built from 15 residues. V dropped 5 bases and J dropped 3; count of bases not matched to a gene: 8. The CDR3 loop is CSASRDRGPTDTQYF. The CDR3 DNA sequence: TGCAGTGCTTCCCGGGACAGGGGCCCTACAGATACGCAGTATTTT.

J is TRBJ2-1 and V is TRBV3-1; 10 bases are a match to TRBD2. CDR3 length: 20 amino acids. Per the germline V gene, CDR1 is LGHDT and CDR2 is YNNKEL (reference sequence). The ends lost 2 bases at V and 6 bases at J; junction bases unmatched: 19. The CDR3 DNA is TGTGCCAGCAGCCAAACCTCGCATGGACTAGCGGAAGATAATCTCAATGAGCAGTTCTTC. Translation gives CASSQTSHGLAEDNLNEQFF.

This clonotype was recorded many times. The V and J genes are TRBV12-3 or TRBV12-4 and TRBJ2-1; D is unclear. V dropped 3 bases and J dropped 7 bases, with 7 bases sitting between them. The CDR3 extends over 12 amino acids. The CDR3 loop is CASSLTENEQFF. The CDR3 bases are TGTGCCAGCAGTTTGACGGAAAATGAGCAGTTCTTC.

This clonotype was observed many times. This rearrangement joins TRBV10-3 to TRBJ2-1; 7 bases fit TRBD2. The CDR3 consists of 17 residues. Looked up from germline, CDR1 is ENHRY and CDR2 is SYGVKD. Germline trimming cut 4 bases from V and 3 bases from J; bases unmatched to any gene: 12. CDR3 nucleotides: TGTGCCATCAGTGGACTGCGACTAGCAAAGAACTACAATGAGCAGTTCTTC. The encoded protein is CAISGLRLAKNYNEQFF.

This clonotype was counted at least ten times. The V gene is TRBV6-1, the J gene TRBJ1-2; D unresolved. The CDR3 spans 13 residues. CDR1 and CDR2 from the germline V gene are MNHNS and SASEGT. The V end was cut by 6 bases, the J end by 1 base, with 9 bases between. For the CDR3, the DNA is TGTGCCAGCAGCCGCGGGATTAACTATGGCTACACCTTC. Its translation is CASSRGINYGYTF.

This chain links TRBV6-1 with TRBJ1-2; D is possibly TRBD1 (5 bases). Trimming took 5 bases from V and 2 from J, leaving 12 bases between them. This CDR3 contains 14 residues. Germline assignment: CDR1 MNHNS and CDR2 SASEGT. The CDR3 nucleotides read TGTGCCAGCAGTCCATATAACAGGAACTATGGCTACACCTTC. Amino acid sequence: CASSPYNRNYGYTF.

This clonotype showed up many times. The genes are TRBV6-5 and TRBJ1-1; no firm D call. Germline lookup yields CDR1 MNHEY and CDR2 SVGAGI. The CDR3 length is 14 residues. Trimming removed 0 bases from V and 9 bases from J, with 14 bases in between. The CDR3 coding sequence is TGTGCCAGCAGTTACTCACCGGGCCTAGGAAAAGCTTTCTTT. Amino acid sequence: CASSYSPGLGKAFF.

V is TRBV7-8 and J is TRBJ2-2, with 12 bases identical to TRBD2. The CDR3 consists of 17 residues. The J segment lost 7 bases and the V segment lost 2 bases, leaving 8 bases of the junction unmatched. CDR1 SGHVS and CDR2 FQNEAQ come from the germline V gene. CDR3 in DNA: TGTGCCAGCAGCTTATTACTAGCGGGAGGCAAGCACGGGGAGCTGTTTTTT. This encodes CASSLLLAGGKHGELFF.

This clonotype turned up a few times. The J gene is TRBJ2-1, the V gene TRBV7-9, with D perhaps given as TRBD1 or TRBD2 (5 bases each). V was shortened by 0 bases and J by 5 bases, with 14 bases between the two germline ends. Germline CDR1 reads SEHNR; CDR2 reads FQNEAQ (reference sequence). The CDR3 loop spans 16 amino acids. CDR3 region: CASSLATGPKHNEQFF. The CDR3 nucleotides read TGTGCCAGCAGCTTAGCGACGGGACCGAAACACAATGAGCAGTTCTTC. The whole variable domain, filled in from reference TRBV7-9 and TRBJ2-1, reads DTGVSQNPRHKITKRGQNVTFRCDPISEHNRLYWYRQTLGQGPEFLTYFQNEAQLEKSRLLSDRFSAERPKGSFSTLEIQRTEQGDSAMYLCASSLATGPKHNEQFFGPGTRLTVL.

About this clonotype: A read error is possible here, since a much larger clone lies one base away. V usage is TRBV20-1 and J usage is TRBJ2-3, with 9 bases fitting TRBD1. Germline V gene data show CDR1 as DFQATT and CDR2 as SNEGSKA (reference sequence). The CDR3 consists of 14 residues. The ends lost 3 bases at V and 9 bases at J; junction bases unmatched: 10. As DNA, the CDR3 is TGCAGTGCTAGTGGCGGGACAGGGCTAGGCACGCAGTATTTT. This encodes CSASGGTGLGTQYF.

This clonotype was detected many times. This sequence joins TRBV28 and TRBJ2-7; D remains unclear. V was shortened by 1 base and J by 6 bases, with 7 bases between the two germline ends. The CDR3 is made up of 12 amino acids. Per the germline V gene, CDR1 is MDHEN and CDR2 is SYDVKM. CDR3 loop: CASSLYFGEQYF. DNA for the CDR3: TGTGCCAGCAGTTTATATTTCGGCGAGCAGTACTTC. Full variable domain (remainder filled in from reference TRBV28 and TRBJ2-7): DVKVTQSSRYLVKRTGEKVFLECVQDMDHENMFWYRQDPGLGLRLIYFSYDVKMKEKGDIPEGYSVSREKKERFSLILESASTNQTSMYLCASSLYFGEQYFGPGTRLTVT.